The rows below give T cell receptor beta chains drawn from one sample of a study of molecular identifiers for immune sequencing clone quantification. One entry per CDR3 protein results from TCRdb running MiXCR on the PCR reads. The data contain over 600,000 distinct CDR3 sequences, 15% to 20% of them singletons. What was sequenced was naive CD8+ T cells from blood, with Jurkat cell RNA spiked in. The receptors come from a human donor in good health. Some libraries in this study had Jurkat cell RNA spiked in. Each CDR3 is given with its conserved first and last residue. A D gene is named only where the DNA matches it firmly. The size of a clone is reported for some rows only, either as once, few or many, or as a class for expanded clones.

TRBJ2-5	.	many	TRBV12-3/TRBV12-4	CASSLGQYQETQYF	TGTGCCAGCAGTTTAGGACAGTACCAAGAGACCCAGTACTTC
TRBJ2-3	TRBD2	many	TRBV14	CASSTLAVSSTDTQYF	TGTGCCAGCAGCACACTAGCGGTTTCTAGCACAGATACGCAGTATTTT
TRBJ2-7	.	many	TRBV5-5	CASSTYRGALGEQYF	TGTGCCAGCAGCACGTACCGGGGCGCCCTGGGTGAGCAGTACTTC
TRBJ1-1	.	many	TRBV20-1	CSARDYRGAEAFF	TGCAGTGCTAGAGATTATAGAGGGGCGGAAGCTTTCTTT
TRBJ2-5	TRBD2	few	TRBV7-6	CASKGGTSGSLETQYF	TGTGCCAGCAAGGGGGGGACTAGCGGGAGTTTGGAGACCCAGTACTTC
TRBJ1-1	TRBD1	many	TRBV19	CASTISRTGGTEAFF	TGTGCCAGTACCATCTCCCGGACAGGGGGCACTGAAGCTTTCTTT
TRBJ2-3	TRBD2	many	TRBV7-9	CASRPASGDTDTQYF	TGTGCCAGCAGGCCCGCTAGCGGGGACACAGATACGCAGTATTTT
TRBJ2-1	TRBD2	.	TRBV9	CASSVRGSGGPYNEQFF	TGTGCCAGCAGCGTACGAGGTAGCGGGGGACCCTACAATGAGCAGTTCTTC
TRBJ2-7	.	many	TRBV23-1	CASSQSSPRSSYEQYF	TGCGCCAGCAGTCAATCGAGCCCTAGGAGCTCCTACGAGCAGTACTTC
TRBJ2-5	TRBD2	many	TRBV12-3/TRBV12-4	CASTPGLGGETQYF	TGTGCCAGCACTCCGGGACTAGGGGGAGAGACCCAGTACTTC
TRBJ2-7	.	many	TRBV5-1	CASSLDLGYVEQYF	TGCGCCAGCAGCTTGGATCTTGGTTACGTTGAGCAGTACTTC
TRBJ2-1	.	few	TRBV24-1	CATSSGLYNEQFF	TGTGCCACCAGTTCCGGATTATACAATGAGCAGTTCTTC
TRBJ1-6	TRBD1	many	TRBV4-3	CASSRDRGNSPLHF	TGCGCCAGCAGCCGAGACAGGGGGAATTCACCCCTCCACTTT
TRBJ1-1	.	.	TRBV29-1	CSVRTGLAEAFF	TGCAGCGTGAGGACGGGGCTGGCTGAAGCTTTCTTT
TRBJ2-7	TRBD2	many	TRBV7-9	CASSSPFPGAGREGGEQYF	TGTGCCAGCAGCTCCCCATTCCCTGGAGCGGGAAGAGAGGGAGGCGAGCAGTACTTC
TRBJ2-7	TRBD2	.	TRBV6-2/TRBV6-3	CASSYSRTSGIYYEQYF	TGTGCCAGCAGTTACTCGAGGACTAGCGGGATTTACTACGAGCAGTACTTC
TRBJ2-3	TRBD1	many	TRBV3-1	CASSPPGTGFISTDTQYF	TGTGCCAGCAGCCCTCCCGGGACAGGGTTTATCAGCACAGATACGCAGTATTTT
TRBJ2-7	.	few	TRBV5-5	CASSLDRSGYKQYF	TGTGCCAGCAGCTTGGATCGGTCAGGGTATAAGCAGTACTTC
TRBJ2-2	TRBD1	many	TRBV4-3	CASSQFDRGPGELFF	TGCGCCAGCAGCCAGTTTGACAGGGGGCCCGGGGAGCTGTTTTTT
TRBJ2-7	TRBD1	few	TRBV30	CAWSGPWGQGPYEQYF	TGTGCCTGGAGCGGTCCGTGGGGACAGGGACCCTACGAGCAGTACTTC
TRBJ1-6	.	many	TRBV9	CASSTHASSYNSPLHF	TGTGCCAGCAGTACCCACGCGAGCTCCTATAATTCACCCCTCCACTTT
TRBJ1-1	TRBD1	many	TRBV6-5	CASSYSTGGGTEAFF	TGTGCCAGCAGTTACTCGACAGGGGGAGGTACTGAAGCTTTCTTT
TRBJ1-5	.	few	TRBV13	CASSHREGVNQPQHF	TGTGCCAGCAGCCACCGGGAGGGGGTCAATCAGCCCCAGCATTTT
TRBJ1-6	.	few	TRBV6-5	CASSYSVRQTNNPPLHF	TGTGCCAGCAGTTACTCTGTTCGACAGACGAATAATCCACCCCTCCACTTT
TRBJ1-3	.	many	TRBV15	CATSITGSSGNTIYF	TGTGCCACCAGCATAACAGGGAGCTCTGGAAACACCATATATTTT
TRBJ2-7	.	many	TRBV27	CASSRDSSYEQYF	TGCGCCAGCAGCCGAGACAGCTCCTACGAGCAGTACTTC
TRBJ1-2	TRBD1	few	TRBV19	CASSAQGQGTYGYTF	TGTGCCAGTAGTGCCCAGGGACAGGGGACCTATGGCTACACCTTC
TRBJ1-1	.	many	TRBV12-3/TRBV12-4	CASTLGVIAEAFF	TGTGCCAGCACCTTGGGGGTTATCGCTGAAGCTTTCTTT
TRBJ2-5	.	few	TRBV6-2/TRBV6-3	CASSYDPIQGREETQYF	TGTGCCAGCAGTTACGATCCAATCCAGGGTCGGGAAGAGACCCAGTACTTC
TRBJ2-1	.	many	TRBV7-8	CASSLDSPSYNEQFF	TGTGCCAGCAGCCTAGACAGCCCATCCTACAATGAGCAGTTCTTC
TRBJ1-1	TRBD1	many	TRBV4-1	CASSQKQGAHTEAFF	TGCGCCAGCAGCCAAAAACAGGGGGCGCATACTGAAGCTTTCTTT
TRBJ2-1	TRBD2	.	TRBV12-3/TRBV12-4	CASSLLAGGPNVDNEQFF	TGTGCCAGCAGTTTGCTAGCGGGGGGGCCGAATGTGGATAATGAGCAGTTCTTC
TRBJ2-7	.	once	TRBV4-3	CASSQGVSLPLYEQYF	TGCGCCAGCAGCCAAGGTGTTAGCCTTCCACTATACGAGCAGTACTTC
TRBJ2-7	TRBD1	few	TRBV5-1	CASSIRTGGYEQYF	TGCGCCAGCAGCATACGGACAGGGGGCTACGAGCAGTACTTC
TRBJ1-6	.	many	TRBV15	CATSSGRSSYNSPLHF	TGTGCCACCAGTTCGGGACGGAGCTCCTATAATTCACCCCTCCACTTT
TRBJ2-5	TRBD2	.	TRBV4-3	CASSPGTSYRETQYF	TGCGCCAGCAGCCCCGGGACTAGTTATCGAGAGACCCAGTACTTC
TRBJ2-1	TRBD1	few	TRBV28	CASVWTGGSNEQFF	TGTGCCAGCGTGTGGACAGGGGGATCTAATGAGCAGTTCTTC
TRBJ1-5	.	few	TRBV6-6	CVSSYSRESNQPQHF	TGTGTCAGCAGTTACTCGCGAGAAAGCAATCAGCCCCAGCATTTT
TRBJ2-5	TRBD1	.	TRBV6-5	CASSAGTGGQETQYF	TGTGCCAGCAGTGCCGGGACAGGGGGTCAAGAGACCCAGTACTTC
TRBJ1-5	.	few	TRBV16	CASSQSIQGLSNQPQHF	TGTGCCAGCAGCCAATCGATCCAGGGCTTAAGCAATCAGCCCCAGCATTTT
TRBJ1-5	.	many	TRBV24-1	CATSAFGGNQPQHF	TGTGCCACCAGTGCGTTTGGGGGCAATCAGCCCCAGCATTTT
TRBJ2-1	.	.	TRBV20-1	CSANLRVSDEQFF	TGCAGTGCCAACCTTCGGGTTTCCGATGAGCAGTTCTTC
TRBJ2-1	TRBD2	few	TRBV7-9	CASSPPSGASYNEQFF	TGTGCCAGCAGCCCGCCTAGCGGGGCCTCCTACAATGAGCAGTTCTTC
TRBJ2-1	.	.	TRBV6-5	CASSQEGYEQFF	TGTGCCAGCAGTCAAGAAGGCTATGAGCAGTTCTTC
TRBJ1-1	.	.	TRBV19	CASSMGGFDTEAFF	TGTGCCAGTAGTATGGGGGGGTTCGACACTGAAGCTTTCTTT
TRBJ1-5	TRBD1	.	TRBV30	CAWGTGTASNQPQHF	TGTGCCTGGGGTACCGGGACAGCGAGCAATCAGCCCCAGCATTTT
TRBJ2-1	.	many	TRBV5-4	CASSLRTAPYNEQFF	TGTGCCAGCAGCTTGCGGACAGCCCCCTACAATGAGCAGTTCTTC
TRBJ2-3	.	few	TRBV6-2/TRBV6-3	CASSHRYGQTTFQEDTQYF	TGTGCCAGCAGTCATCGTTACGGACAGACTACCTTTCAGGAGGATACGCAGTATTTT
TRBJ2-1	.	many	TRBV7-8	CASSLEQLYNEQFF	TGTGCCAGCAGCTTAGAACAGCTCTACAATGAGCAGTTCTTC
TRBJ2-4	.	many	TRBV12-3/TRBV12-4	CASSLQGKNIQYF	TGTGCCAGCAGTTTACAGGGTAAAAACATTCAGTACTTC